A selection of T cell receptor beta chains follows, all from one sample in a study of STAT3 mutations in large granular lymphocyte leukemia. The method was immunoSEQ multiplex PCR; TCRdb's version includes in-frame clones alone and lacks a portion of them. Among some 15,000 clones listed, 80% to 95% were seen once. The sequencing input was peripheral blood mononuclear cells. The receptors here all came from a woman aged 50 to 60 with T-cell large granular lymphocyte leukemia. Some clones in this sample may be carry-over from other donors' samples. Each CDR3 is given with its conserved first and last residue. The order of the fields is D gene, V gene, J gene, clone size, CDR3 length, CDR3 protein, CDR3 DNA. The D gene is left open where the match is weak. Size is omitted from some rows. Given values are once, few, many or a class for expanded clones.

>NA|TRBV4-3|TRBJ2-7|NA|17
CASSQDAWTASSYEQYF
TGCGCCAGCAGCCAAGATGCCTGGACAGCGAGCTCCTACGAGCAGTACTTC
>TRBD2|TRBV2|TRBJ2-7|NA|12
CASAGGPNEQYF
TGTGCCAGCGCGGGAGGCCCGAACGAGCAGTACTTC
>NA|TRBV5-1|TRBJ2-7|NA|13
CASTIGTDQEQYF
TGCGCCAGCACGATTGGGACGGACCAAGAGCAGTACTTC
>NA|TRBV2|TRBJ1-1|once|13
CASTVQPNTEAFF
TGTGCCAGCACCGTCCAACCTAACACTGAAGCTTTCTTT
>NA|TRBV18|TRBJ2-5|NA|13
CASSESFQETQYF
TGTGCCAGCTCAGAGTCTTTCCAAGAGACCCAGTACTTC
>NA|TRBV20-1|TRBJ1-1|NA|11
CSAIRDTEAFF
TGCAGTGCTATCCGTGACACTGAAGCTTTCTTT
>NA|TRBV5-4|TRBJ2-2|NA|14
CASSWRRNTGELFF
TGTGCCAGCAGCTGGAGAAGGAACACCGGGGAGCTGTTTTTT
>TRBD1|TRBV4-3|TRBJ2-7|NA|15
CASSQDRTGVDEQYF
TGCGCCAGCAGCCAAGATCGTACAGGGGTGGACGAGCAGTACTTC
>TRBD1|TRBV6-5|TRBJ1-3|NA|14
CASRRHDRGNTIYF
TGTGCCAGCAGACGCCACGACAGGGGCAACACCATATATTTT
>NA|TRBV19|TRBJ2-2|NA|12
CASNLNTGELFF
TGTGCCAGTAATCTGAACACCGGGGAGCTGTTTTTT
>NA|TRBV25-1|TRBJ2-1|NA|11
CASSLRDAWFF
TGTGCCAGCAGTCTCCGGGACGCTTGGTTCTTC
>NA|TRBV6-5|TRBJ2-7|NA|14
CASSYVRSSYEQYF
TGTGCCAGCAGTTACGTCAGAAGCTCCTACGAGCAGTACTTC
>NA|TRBV19|TRBJ2-1|NA|15
CASSIGVNSYNEQFF
TGTGCCAGTAGTATTGGTGTCAACTCCTACAATGAGCAGTTCTTC
>NA|TRBV5-1|TRBJ2-3|NA|13
CASSLGWTDTQYF
TGCGCCAGCAGCTTGGGGTGGACCGATACGCAGTATTTT
>TRBD1|TRBV18|TRBJ1-1|NA|17
CASSPRDRGGMNTEAFF
TGTGCCAGCTCACCACGGGACAGGGGTGGCATGAACACTGAAGCTTTCTTT
>TRBD1|TRBV27|TRBJ1-2|NA|15
CASSLSRGGADGYTF
TGTGCCAGCAGTTTAAGCAGGGGGGGCGCTGATGGCTACACCTTC
>NA|TRBV7-2|TRBJ2-7|NA|13
CASSPQKGYEQYF
TGTGCCAGCAGCCCCCAAAAGGGGTACGAGCAGTACTTC
>TRBD1|TRBV18|TRBJ1-5|NA|15
CASSPLGQMNQPQHF
TGTGCCAGCTCACCACTGGGACAGATGAATCAGCCCCAGCATTTT
>NA|TRBV14|TRBJ2-7|NA|14
CASSQRAVTYEQYF
TGTGCCAGCAGCCAACGGGCAGTGACCTACGAGCAGTACTTC
>NA|TRBV5-1|TRBJ2-3|NA|15
CASSPEFTSTDTQYF
TGCGCCAGCAGCCCGGAATTTACTAGCACAGATACGCAGTATTTT
>TRBD1|TRBV5-1|TRBJ2-5|NA|14
CASSPGTAQETQYF
TGCGCCAGCAGCCCGGGGACAGCCCAAGAGACCCAGTACTTC
>NA|TRBV5-1|TRBJ1-4|NA|14
CASSSLTTNEKLFF
TGCGCCAGCAGCTCCTTAACAACTAATGAAAAACTGTTTTTT
>NA|TRBV11-2|TRBJ2-1|once|14
CASSPQLVYNEQFF
TGTGCCAGCAGCCCGCAACTAGTATACAATGAGCAGTTCTTC
>NA|TRBV2|TRBJ2-1|once|15
CASRLDALGGNEQFF
TGTGCCAGCAGGCTCGACGCCCTGGGGGGCAATGAGCAGTTCTTC
>TRBD1|TRBV7-6|TRBJ2-3|NA|15
CASSPRTGHGDTQYF
TGTGCCAGCAGCCCGAGGACAGGGCATGGAGATACGCAGTATTTT
>NA|TRBV7-3|TRBJ2-3|NA|17
CASSTNAVQRGTDTQYF
TGTGCCAGCAGCACAAATGCCGTCCAGCGGGGCACAGATACGCAGTATTTT
>TRBD2|TRBV5-1|TRBJ2-1|NA|11
CASGSGGEQFF
TGCGCCAGCGGATCGGGGGGTGAGCAGTTCTTC
>TRBD1|TRBV6-5|TRBJ1-2|NA|14
CASRNAGGSSGYTF
TGTGCCAGCAGAAACGCAGGGGGCTCTAGTGGCTACACCTTC
>NA|TRBV5-5|TRBJ2-5|NA|16
CASSLYGVSGRETQYF
TGTGCCAGCAGCTTGTACGGGGTCTCAGGAAGGGAGACCCAGTACTTC
>NA|TRBV5-1|TRBJ2-7|few|14
CASRPAVSSYEQYF
TGCGCCAGCAGACCGGCGGTGAGCTCCTACGAGCAGTACTTC
>NA|TRBV7-9|TRBJ1-1|NA|14
CASSLASGNTEAFF
TGTGCCAGCAGCTTAGCTTCGGGGAACACTGAAGCTTTCTTT
>NA|TRBV11-2|TRBJ2-1|NA|15
CASSLETGPQWEQFF
TGTGCCAGCAGCTTAGAGACGGGGCCCCAATGGGAGCAGTTCTTC